This T cell receptor beta chain was sequenced for a study of T cell responses to AZD1222 COVID-19 vaccine. This CDR3 region has 16 residues. The V and J ends lost 0 bases and 5 bases, in that order; junction bases with no gene match: 6. CDR1 and CDR2 (germline): SGHVS, FNYEAQ. The method was immunoSEQ multiplex PCR; TCRdb's version includes in-frame clones alone and lacks a portion of them. The table lists over 150,000 clones, about 87% of them singletons. The chain uses TRBV7-6 and TRBJ1-4, with 7 bases matching TRBD1. Sequences were derived from peripheral blood, sampled on day 0 of AZD1222 vaccination. The receptor's source is an adult in good health. The CDR3 nucleotides read TGTGCCAGCAGCTTAGCGCAAGGGGGCACAAATGAAAAACTGTTTTTT. Protein: CASSLAQGGTNEKLFF.